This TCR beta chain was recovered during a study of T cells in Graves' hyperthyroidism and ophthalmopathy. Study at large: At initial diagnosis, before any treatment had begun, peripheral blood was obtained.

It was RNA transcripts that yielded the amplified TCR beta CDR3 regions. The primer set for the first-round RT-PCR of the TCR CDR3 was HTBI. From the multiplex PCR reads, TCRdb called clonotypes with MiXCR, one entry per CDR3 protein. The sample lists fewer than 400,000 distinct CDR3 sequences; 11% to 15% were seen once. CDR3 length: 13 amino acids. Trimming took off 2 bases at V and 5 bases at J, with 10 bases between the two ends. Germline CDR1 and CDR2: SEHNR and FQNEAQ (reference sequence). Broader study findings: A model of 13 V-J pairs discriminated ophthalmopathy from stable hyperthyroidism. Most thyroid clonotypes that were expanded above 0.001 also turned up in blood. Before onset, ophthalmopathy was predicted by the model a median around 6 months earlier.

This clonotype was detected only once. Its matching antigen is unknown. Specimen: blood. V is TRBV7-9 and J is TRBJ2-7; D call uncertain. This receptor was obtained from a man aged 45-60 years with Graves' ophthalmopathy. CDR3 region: CASSLNHWNEQYF. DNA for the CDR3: TGTGCCAGCAGCTTAAACCATTGGAACGAGCAGTACTTC.